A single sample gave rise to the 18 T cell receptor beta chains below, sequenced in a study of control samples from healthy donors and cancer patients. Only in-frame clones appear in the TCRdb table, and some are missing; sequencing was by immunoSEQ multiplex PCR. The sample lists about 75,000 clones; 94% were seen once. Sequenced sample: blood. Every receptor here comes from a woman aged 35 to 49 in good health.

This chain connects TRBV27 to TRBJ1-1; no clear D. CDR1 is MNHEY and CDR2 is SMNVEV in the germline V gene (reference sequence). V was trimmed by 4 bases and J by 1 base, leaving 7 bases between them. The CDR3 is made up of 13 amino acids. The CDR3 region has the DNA TGTGCCAGCAGTTACAGAACGAACACTGAAGCTTTCTTT. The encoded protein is CASSYRTNTEAFF.

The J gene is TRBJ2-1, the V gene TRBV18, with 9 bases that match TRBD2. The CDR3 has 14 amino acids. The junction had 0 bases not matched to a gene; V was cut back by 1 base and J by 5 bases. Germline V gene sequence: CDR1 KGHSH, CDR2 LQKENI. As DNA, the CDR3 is TGTGCCAGCTCACCACTAGCGGGAGACAATGAGCAGTTCTTC. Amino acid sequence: CASSPLAGDNEQFF.

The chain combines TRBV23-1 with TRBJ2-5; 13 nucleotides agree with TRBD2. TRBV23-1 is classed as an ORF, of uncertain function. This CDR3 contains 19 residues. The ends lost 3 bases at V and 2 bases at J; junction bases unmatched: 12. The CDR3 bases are TGCGCCAGCAGTCATCCCGGGACTAGCGGGGCAAGGGGGCAAGAGACCCAGTACTTC. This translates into CASSHPGTSGARGQETQYF.

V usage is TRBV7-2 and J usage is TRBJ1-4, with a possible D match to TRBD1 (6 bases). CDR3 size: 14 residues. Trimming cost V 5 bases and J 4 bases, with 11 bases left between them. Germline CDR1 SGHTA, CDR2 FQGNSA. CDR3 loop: CASSKQGYNEKLFF. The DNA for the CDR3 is TGTGCCAGCAGCAAACAGGGTTATAATGAAAAACTGTTTTTT.

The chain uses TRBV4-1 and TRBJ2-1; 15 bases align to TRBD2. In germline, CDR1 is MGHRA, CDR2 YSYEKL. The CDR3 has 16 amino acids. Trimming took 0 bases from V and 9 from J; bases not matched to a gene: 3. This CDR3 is CASSQEGLAGGREQFF. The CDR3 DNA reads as TGCGCCAGCAGCCAAGAGGGACTAGCGGGAGGCCGTGAGCAGTTCTTC.

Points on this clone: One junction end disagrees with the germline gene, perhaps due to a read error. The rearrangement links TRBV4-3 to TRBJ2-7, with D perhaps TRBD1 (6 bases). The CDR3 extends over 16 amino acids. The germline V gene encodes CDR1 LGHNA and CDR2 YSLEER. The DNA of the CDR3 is TGCGCCAGCAGCCAAGAGGGGGCAGGGATCGTCTACGGGCAGTACTTC. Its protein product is CASSQEGAGIVYGQYF.

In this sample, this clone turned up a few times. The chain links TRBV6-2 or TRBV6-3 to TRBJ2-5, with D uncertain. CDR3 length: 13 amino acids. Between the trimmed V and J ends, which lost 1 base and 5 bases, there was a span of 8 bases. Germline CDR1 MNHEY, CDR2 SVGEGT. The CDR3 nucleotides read TGTGCCAGCAGTTACTTGGCACGCGAGACCCAGTACTTC. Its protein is CASSYLARETQYF.

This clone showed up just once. The CDR3 DNA sequence: TGTGCCAGCAGAACCGGACAGTCTCGGACTGAAGCTTTCTTT. It encodes CASRTGQSRTEAFF. This chain joins TRBV7-2 and TRBJ1-1; possible D gene TRBD1, 6 bases. The CDR3 contains 14 residues. Looked up from germline, CDR1 is SGHTA and CDR2 is FQGNSA. V lost 6 bases, J lost 5 bases, and 16 bases lay in between. Filled out from reference TRBV7-2 and TRBJ1-1, the complete variable domain reads GAGVSQSPSNKVTEKGKDVELRCDPISGHTALYWYRQSLGQGLEFLIYFQGNSAPDKSGLPSDRFSAERTGGSVSTLTIQRTQQEDSAVYLCASRTGQSRTEAFFGQGTRLTVV.

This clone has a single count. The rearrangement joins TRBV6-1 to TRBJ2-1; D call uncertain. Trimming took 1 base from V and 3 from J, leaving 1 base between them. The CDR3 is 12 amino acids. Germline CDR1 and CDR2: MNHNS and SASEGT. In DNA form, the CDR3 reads TGTGCCAGCAGTGAAGGCTACAATGAGCAGTTCTTC. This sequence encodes CASSEGYNEQFF.

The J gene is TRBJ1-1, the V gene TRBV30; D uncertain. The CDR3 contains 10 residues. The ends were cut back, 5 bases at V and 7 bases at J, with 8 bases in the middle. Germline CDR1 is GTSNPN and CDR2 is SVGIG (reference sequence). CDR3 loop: CAWAVVEAFF. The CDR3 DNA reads TGTGCCTGGGCTGTCGTTGAAGCTTTCTTT. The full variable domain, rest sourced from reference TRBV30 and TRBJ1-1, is SQTIHQWPATLVQPVGSPLSLECTVEGTSNPNLYWYRQAAGRGLQLLFYSVGIGQISSEVPQNLSASRPQDRQFILSSKKLLLSDSGFYLCAWAVVEAFFGQGTRLTVV.

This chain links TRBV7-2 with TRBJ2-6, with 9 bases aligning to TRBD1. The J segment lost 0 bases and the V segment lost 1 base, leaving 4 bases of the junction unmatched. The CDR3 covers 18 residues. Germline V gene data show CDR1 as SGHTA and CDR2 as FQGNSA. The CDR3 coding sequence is TGTGCCAGCAGCTTAGGGGGACAGGGAAGCTCTGGGGCCAACGTCCTGACTTTC. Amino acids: CASSLGGQGSSGANVLTF.

The CDR3 here is CASSLGTGGAGELFF. The CDR3 DNA follows: TGTGCCAGCAGCTTAGGGACAGGGGGAGCCGGGGAGCTGTTTTTT. V is TRBV7-9 and J is TRBJ2-2; 10 bases fit TRBD1. CDR1 is SEHNR and CDR2 is FQNEAQ in the germline V gene (reference sequence). This CDR3 contains 15 residues. V was clipped by 1 base and J by 6 bases; unmatched bases: 2.

CDR3 DNA: TGTGCCAGTAGCCACGACATGGTGTACTACAATGAGCAGTTCTTC. It specifies CASSHDMVYYNEQFF. The chain is built from TRBV19 and TRBJ2-1; no clear D. The CDR3 length is 15 residues. The V gene's germline CDR1 is LNHDA and CDR2 SQIVND (reference sequence). Trimming removed 6 bases from V and 3 bases from J, with 15 bases in between.

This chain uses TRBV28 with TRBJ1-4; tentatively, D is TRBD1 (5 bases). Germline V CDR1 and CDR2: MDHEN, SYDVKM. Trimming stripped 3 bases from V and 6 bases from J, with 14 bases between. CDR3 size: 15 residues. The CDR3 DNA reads TGTGCCAGCAGTTTTGAGGAGGGGCAGTATGAAAAACTGTTTTTT. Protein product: CASSFEEGQYEKLFF. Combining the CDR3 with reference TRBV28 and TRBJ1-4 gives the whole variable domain DVKVTQSSRYLVKRTGEKVFLECVQDMDHENMFWYRQDPGLGLRLIYFSYDVKMKEKGDIPEGYSVSREKKERFSLILESASTNQTSMYLCASSFEEGQYEKLFFGSGTQLSVL.

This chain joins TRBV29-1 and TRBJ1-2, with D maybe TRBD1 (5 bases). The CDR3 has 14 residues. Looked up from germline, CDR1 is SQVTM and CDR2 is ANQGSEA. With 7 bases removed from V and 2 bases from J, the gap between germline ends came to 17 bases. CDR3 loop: CSANGGADNYGYTF. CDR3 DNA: TGCAGCGCCAACGGTGGGGCCGACAACTATGGCTACACCTTC.

The CDR3, as DNA: TGTGCCAGTAGTATAGGAGGGTTCATCAATCAGCCCCAGCATTTT. This codes for CASSIGGFINQPQHF. The chain links TRBV19 to TRBJ1-5; D remains unclear. The CDR3 totals 15 residues. Germline loops: CDR1 LNHDA, CDR2 SQIVND (reference sequence). V dropped 1 base and J dropped 3 bases, with 10 bases sitting between them.

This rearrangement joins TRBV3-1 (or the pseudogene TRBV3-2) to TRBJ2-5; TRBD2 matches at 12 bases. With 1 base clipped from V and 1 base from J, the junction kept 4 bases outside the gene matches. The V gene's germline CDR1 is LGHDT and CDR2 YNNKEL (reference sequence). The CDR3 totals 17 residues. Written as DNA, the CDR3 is TGTGCCAGCAGCCAAGGTCTAGCGGGAGGGTCCCAAGAGACCCAGTACTTC. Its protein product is CASSQGLAGGSQETQYF.

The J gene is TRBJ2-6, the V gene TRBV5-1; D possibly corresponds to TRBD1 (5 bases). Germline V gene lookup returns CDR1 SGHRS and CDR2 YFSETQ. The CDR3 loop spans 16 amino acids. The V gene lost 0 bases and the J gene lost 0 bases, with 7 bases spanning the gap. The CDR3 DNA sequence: TGCGCCAGCAGCTTGGGACAGAGCTCTGGGGCCAACGTCCTGACTTTC. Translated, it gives CASSLGQSSGANVLTF. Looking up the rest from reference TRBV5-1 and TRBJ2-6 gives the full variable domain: KAGVTQTPRYLIKTRGQQVTLSCSPISGHRSVSWYQQTPGQGLQFLFEYFSETQRNKGNFPGRFSGRQFSNSRSEMNVSTLELGDSALYLCASSLGQSSGANVLTFGAGSRLTVL.